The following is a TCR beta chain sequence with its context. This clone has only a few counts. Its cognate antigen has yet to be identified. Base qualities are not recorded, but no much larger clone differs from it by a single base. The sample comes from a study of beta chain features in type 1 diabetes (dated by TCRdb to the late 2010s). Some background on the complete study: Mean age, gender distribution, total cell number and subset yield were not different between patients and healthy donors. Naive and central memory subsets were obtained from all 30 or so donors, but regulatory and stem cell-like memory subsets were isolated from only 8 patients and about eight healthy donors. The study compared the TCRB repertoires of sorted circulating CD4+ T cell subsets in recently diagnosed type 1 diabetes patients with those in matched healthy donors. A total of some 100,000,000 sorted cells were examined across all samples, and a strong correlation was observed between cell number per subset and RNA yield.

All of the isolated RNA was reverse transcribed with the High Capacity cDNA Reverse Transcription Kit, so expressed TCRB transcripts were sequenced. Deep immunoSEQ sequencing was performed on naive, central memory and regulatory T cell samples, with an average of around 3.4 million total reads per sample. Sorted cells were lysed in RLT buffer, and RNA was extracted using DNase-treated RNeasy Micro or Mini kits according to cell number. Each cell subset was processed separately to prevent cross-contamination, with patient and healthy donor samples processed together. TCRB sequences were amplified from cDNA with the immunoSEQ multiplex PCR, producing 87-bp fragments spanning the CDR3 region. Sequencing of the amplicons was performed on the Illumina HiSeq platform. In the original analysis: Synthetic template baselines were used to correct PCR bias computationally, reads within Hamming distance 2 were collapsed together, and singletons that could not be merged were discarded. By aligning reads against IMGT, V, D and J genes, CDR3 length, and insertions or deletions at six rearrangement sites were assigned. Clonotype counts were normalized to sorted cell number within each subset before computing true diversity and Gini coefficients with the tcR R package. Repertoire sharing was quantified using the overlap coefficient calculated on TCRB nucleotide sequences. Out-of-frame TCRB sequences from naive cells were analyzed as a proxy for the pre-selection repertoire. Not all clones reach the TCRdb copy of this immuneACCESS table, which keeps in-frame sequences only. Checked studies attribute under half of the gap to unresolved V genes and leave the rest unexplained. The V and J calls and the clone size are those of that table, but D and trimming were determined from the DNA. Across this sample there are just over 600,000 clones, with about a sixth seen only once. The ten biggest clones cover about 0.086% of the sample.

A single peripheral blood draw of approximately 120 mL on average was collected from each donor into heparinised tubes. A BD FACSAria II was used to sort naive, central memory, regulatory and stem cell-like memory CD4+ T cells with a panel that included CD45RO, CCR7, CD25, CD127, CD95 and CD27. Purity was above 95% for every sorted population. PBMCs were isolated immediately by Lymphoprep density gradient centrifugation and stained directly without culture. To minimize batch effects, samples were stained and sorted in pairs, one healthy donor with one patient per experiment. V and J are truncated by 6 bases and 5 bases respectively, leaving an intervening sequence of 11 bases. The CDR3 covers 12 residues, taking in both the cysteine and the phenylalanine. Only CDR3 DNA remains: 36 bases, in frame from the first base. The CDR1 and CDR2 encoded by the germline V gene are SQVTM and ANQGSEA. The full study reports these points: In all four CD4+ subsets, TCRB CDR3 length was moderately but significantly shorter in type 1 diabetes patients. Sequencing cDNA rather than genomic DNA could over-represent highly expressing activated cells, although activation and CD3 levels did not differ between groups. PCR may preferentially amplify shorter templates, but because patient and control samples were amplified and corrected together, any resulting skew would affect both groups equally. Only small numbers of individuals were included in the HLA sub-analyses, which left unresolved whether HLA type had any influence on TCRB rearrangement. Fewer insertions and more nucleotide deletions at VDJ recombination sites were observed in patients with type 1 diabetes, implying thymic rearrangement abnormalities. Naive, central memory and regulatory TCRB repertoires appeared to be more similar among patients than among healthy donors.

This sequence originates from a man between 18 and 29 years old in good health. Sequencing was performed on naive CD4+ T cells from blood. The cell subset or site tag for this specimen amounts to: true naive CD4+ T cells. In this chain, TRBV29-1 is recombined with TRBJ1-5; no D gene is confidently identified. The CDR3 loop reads CSVAEGYQPQHF. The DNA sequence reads TGCAGCGTCGCGGAAGGTTATCAGCCCCAGCATTTT. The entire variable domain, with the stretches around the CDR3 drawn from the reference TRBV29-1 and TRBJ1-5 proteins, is SAVISQKPSRDICQRGTSLTIQCQVDSQVTMMFWYRQQPGQSLTLIATANQGSEATYESGFVIDKFPISRPNLTFSTLTVSNMSPEDSSIYLCSVAEGYQPQHFGDGTRLSIL.